This T cell receptor beta chain appears in the sequencing data of a study of cytomegalovirus exposure and HLA in healthy donors. Overall study findings and caveats: According to the study, roughly 160 TCR beta chains were cytomegalovirus-associated.

Germline assignment: CDR1 LNHDA and CDR2 SQIVND (reference sequence). J lost 1 base, V lost 6 bases, and 9 bases had no gene match. The CDR3 covers 16 residues. Worth noting for this clone: No antigen is known for it.

Using immunoSEQ multiplex PCR, the repertoire was profiled, and TCRdb retains in-frame clones only, with some absent. The data contain more than 150,000 clones, about 86% of them singletons. The chain joins TRBV19 to TRBJ2-3; 8 positions agree with TRBD2. The sequence derives from a woman between 18 and 30 years old in good health and CMV-seropositive. The specimen sequenced was PBMCs. CDR3 amino acids: CASSTRRGARTDTQYF. The CDR3 DNA reads as TGTGCCAGTAGCACCCGGCGGGGGGCCCGCACAGATACGCAGTATTTT.